This note documents a single T cell receptor (beta chain) sequence. The sample is drawn from a study of beta chain features in type 1 diabetes. Sampling consisted of one heparinised blood draw per donor, averaging roughly 100 mL. What was sequenced were expressed TCRB transcripts, since all of the isolated RNA had been reverse transcribed. The assay was immunoSEQ multiplex PCR, and TCRdb's table has in-frame clones only and misses some. The table includes about 320,000 clones, 13% to 15% detected once. Germline trimming cut 6 bases from V and 6 bases from J; bases unmatched to any gene: 8. Germline V gives CDR1 MNHEY, CDR2 SVGAGI. The CDR3 loop spans 15 amino acids.

V usage is TRBV6-5 and J usage is TRBJ2-2; TRBD2 matches 9 bases. What was sequenced was central memory CD4+ T cells from blood. The receptor's source is a man younger than 40 in good health. The CDR3 DNA sequence: TGTGCCAGCAGGGTAGCGGGAGATATTCCCGGGGAGCTGTTTTTT. It codes for CASRVAGDIPGELFF.